The 16 T cell receptor beta chains given below trace back to one sample, sequenced in a study of technical replicates of blood from a handful of donors. The repertoire was sequenced with immunoSEQ multiplex PCR; TCRdb's copy has only in-frame clones and lacks some. The sample lists about 49,000 clones; 80% to 95% were seen once. The sample was PBMCs. The receptors come from a human donor in good health. Some clones in this sample may be carry-over from other donors' samples.

The genes are TRBV7-9 and TRBJ1-5, with D uncertain. The length of the CDR3 is 15 residues. Trimming removed 1 base at V and 2 bases at J, with 9 bases between. Germline V CDR1 and CDR2: SEHNR, FQNEAQ (reference sequence). The CDR3: CASSLGSRGNQPQHF. The CDR3 nucleotides read TGTGCCAGCAGCTTAGGGAGTCGTGGCAATCAGCCCCAGCATTTT.

The gene calls are TRBV4-3 and TRBJ1-4; 9 bases align to TRBD1. The J segment lost 8 bases and the V segment lost 4 bases, leaving 17 bases of the junction unmatched. CDR1 LGHNA and CDR2 YSLEER come from the germline V gene. The CDR3 contains 18 residues. CDR3 sequence (DNA): TGCGCCAGCAGCCTACAACCGGGACAGGGTTTGAATGGCGAAAAACTGTTTTTT. This sequence encodes CASSLQPGQGLNGEKLFF.

This chain links TRBV19 with TRBJ2-4; TRBD2 might be the D (6 bases). V lost 3 bases to trimming and J lost 3 bases, with 9 bases between them. This CDR3 has 14 amino acids. The germline gives CDR1 LNHDA, CDR2 SQIVND (reference sequence). CDR3 nucleotides: TGTGCCAGTAGTATCGGGACTGTCAAAAACATTCAGTACTTC. It encodes CASSIGTVKNIQYF.

This chain uses TRBV10-1 with TRBJ2-7; D possibly corresponds to TRBD1 (6 bases). CDR1 is WNHNN and CDR2 is SYGVQD in the germline V gene (reference sequence). Trimming shortened V by 6 bases and J by 2 bases, and 8 bases separated the two germline ends. The CDR3 is 12 residues long. CDR3 nucleotides: TGCGCCAGCAGCGGACAGCCCTACGAGCAGTACTTC. The encoded protein is CASSGQPYEQYF.

This chain joins TRBV10-3 and TRBJ2-1; the match to TRBD2 covers 11 bases. This CDR3 is 16 amino acids long. Germline lookup yields CDR1 ENHRY and CDR2 SYGVKD. The V and J ends lost 4 bases and 7 bases, in that order; junction bases with no gene match: 9. The CDR3 nucleotides are TGTGCCATCAGTGGTGGAGTAGCGGGAGGGGTGAATGAGCAGTTCTTC. It yields the protein CAISGGVAGGVNEQFF.

V and J are TRBV29-1 and TRBJ1-1, with D possibly TRBD1 on 6 matching bases. CDR3 size: 13 residues. Trimming pared 5 bases from V and 1 base from J, leaving 11 bases between. Germline values: CDR1 SQVTM, CDR2 ANQGSEA. Here the CDR3 reads CSVSQGRNTEAFF. CDR3 coding DNA: TGCAGCGTTTCTCAGGGGAGGAACACTGAAGCTTTCTTT.

The gene calls are TRBV10-3 and TRBJ1-6, with TRBD1 matching 7 bases. J gave up 10 bases and V 11 bases, and 8 bases lay outside the gene matches. The CDR3 is 12 residues long. In germline, CDR1 is ENHRY, CDR2 SYGVKD. The CDR3 nucleotides are TGTGCCGTACGACAGGGATCGTCACCCCTCCACTTT. This gives the protein CAVRQGSSPLHF.

The V and J genes are TRBV28 and TRBJ2-7; D might be TRBD2 (5 bases). V gave up 5 bases and J gave up 0 bases, with 11 bases separating them. The CDR3 loop spans 14 amino acids. From germline, CDR1 is MDHEN and CDR2 SYDVKM. CDR3 loop: CASSPEGLSYEQYF. The CDR3 DNA is TGTGCCAGCAGTCCCGAAGGACTCTCCTACGAGCAGTACTTC.

The chain recombines TRBV7-2 with TRBJ2-7; 9 nucleotides line up with TRBD1. The CDR3 extends over 15 amino acids. Germline loops: CDR1 SGHTA, CDR2 FQGNSA. V dropped 5 bases and J dropped 4; count of bases not matched to a gene: 9. The CDR3 loop is CASSPSRTGEYEQYF. The CDR3 DNA sequence: TGTGCCAGCAGCCCCAGTAGGACAGGGGAGTACGAGCAGTACTTC. The full variable domain, completed using reference TRBV7-2 and TRBJ2-7, is GAGVSQSPSNKVTEKGKDVELRCDPISGHTALYWYRQSLGQGLEFLIYFQGNSAPDKSGLPSDRFSAERTGGSVSTLTIQRTQQEDSAVYLCASSPSRTGEYEQYFGPGTRLTVT.

The genes are TRBV18 and TRBJ2-7; D is perhaps TRBD2 (5 bases). CDR1 and CDR2 (germline): KGHSH, LQKENI. Trimming cost V 2 bases and J 7 bases, with 12 bases left between them. The CDR3 extends over 13 amino acids. The CDR3 nucleotides read TGTGCCAGCTCACCAGGAGGACTCATTGAGCAGTACTTC. Its protein product is CASSPGGLIEQYF.

This rearrangement joins TRBV19 to TRBJ2-5, with a tentative D call TRBD2 (5 bases). The CDR3 runs to 15 residues. The germline CDR1 and CDR2 sequences are LNHDA and SQIVND (reference sequence). V was clipped by 5 bases and J by 2 bases, with 15 bases between them. CDR3 DNA: TGTGCCAGTAGTCCTTGGACTGGTCGTCAAGAGACCCAGTACTTC. Its protein product is CASSPWTGRQETQYF. Drawing the rest from reference TRBV19 and TRBJ2-5, the complete variable domain is DGGITQSPKYLFRKEGQNVTLSCEQNLNHDAMYWYRQDPGQGLRLIYYSQIVNDFQKGDIAEGYSVSREKKESFPLTVTSAQKNPTAFYLCASSPWTGRQETQYFGPGTRLLVL.

The chain joins TRBV6-5 to TRBJ1-1; D possibly corresponds to TRBD1 (6 bases). The CDR3 extends over 14 amino acids. V lost 6 bases and J lost 4, with 15 bases in between. Germline values: CDR1 MNHEY, CDR2 SVGAGI. CDR3 protein: CASRGGALSTEAFF. The CDR3 DNA follows: TGTGCCAGCAGGGGGGGGGCCCTGAGCACTGAAGCTTTCTTT.

The V and J genes are TRBV7-5 and TRBJ2-5; the table gives TRBD2 as D, unverified against the DNA. TRBV7-5 is classified as a pseudogene. This CDR3 has 17 residues. The CDR3: CARSCLGLAGGQETQYF. CDR3 sequence (DNA): TGTGCCAGAAGCTGCCTGGGACTAGCGGGAGGCCAAGAGACCCAGTACTTC.

The rearrangement uses TRBV28 and TRBJ1-2; 7 bases are a match to TRBD1. The CDR3 loop spans 13 amino acids. Germline V CDR1 and CDR2: MDHEN, SYDVKM. V shed 6 bases and J 4 bases; nucleotides not matched to a gene: 5. In DNA form, the CDR3 reads TGTGCCAGCAGGACAGGGACTCTCTATGGCTACACCTTC. Encoded protein: CASRTGTLYGYTF.

The chain employs TRBV6-5 and TRBJ1-1, with 8 bases identical to TRBD1. Germline V gene sequence: CDR1 MNHEY, CDR2 SVGAGI. J gave up 1 base and V 4 bases, and 5 bases lay outside the gene matches. The CDR3 sequence is 15 residues long. CDR3 region: CASSCRDRPNTEAFF. CDR3 DNA: TGTGCCAGCAGTTGCCGGGACAGGCCGAACACTGAAGCTTTCTTT.

The CDR3 loop reads CASSLELAGVDTQYF. DNA of the CDR3: TGTGCCAGCAGCTTGGAGCTAGCGGGGGTAGATACGCAGTATTTT. The chain uses TRBV5-4 and TRBJ2-3, with 10 nucleotides matching TRBD2. Germline CDR1 reads SGHNT; CDR2 reads YYREEE (reference sequence). V lost 0 bases and J lost 5; bases outside the gene matches: 3. The CDR3 consists of 15 residues.